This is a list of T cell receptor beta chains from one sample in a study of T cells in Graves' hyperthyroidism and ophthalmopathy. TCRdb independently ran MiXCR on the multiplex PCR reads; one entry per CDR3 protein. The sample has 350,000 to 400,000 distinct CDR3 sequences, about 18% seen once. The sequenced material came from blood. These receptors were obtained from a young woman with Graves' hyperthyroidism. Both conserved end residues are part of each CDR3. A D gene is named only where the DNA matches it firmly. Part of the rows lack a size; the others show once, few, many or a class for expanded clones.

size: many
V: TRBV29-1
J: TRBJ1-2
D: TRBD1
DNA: TGCAGCGTTGGCCGGACAGGGGAAACTAACTATGGCTACACCTTC
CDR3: CSVGRTGETNYGYTF

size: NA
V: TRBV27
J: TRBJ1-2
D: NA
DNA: TGTGCCAGCGGCCCGTTGGATGGCTACACCTTC
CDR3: CASGPLDGYTF

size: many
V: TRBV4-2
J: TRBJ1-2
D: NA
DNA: TGTGCCAGCAGCCAAGAAGGGAACAGGGCGGACTATGGCTACACCTTC
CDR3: CASSQEGNRADYGYTF

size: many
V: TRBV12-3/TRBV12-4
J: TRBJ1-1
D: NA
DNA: TGTGCCAGCAGTGGCGGGGGGAGAACTGAAGCTTTCTTT
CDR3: CASSGGGRTEAFF

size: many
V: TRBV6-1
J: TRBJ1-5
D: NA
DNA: TGTGCCAGCAGTCTCCGACAGTTCAATCAGCCCCAGCATTTT
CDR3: CASSLRQFNQPQHF

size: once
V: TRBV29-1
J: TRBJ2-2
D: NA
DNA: TGCAGCACCGCGGAGGGTGGCACCGGGGAGCTGTTTTTT
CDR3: CSTAEGGTGELFF

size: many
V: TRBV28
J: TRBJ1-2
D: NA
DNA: TGTGCCATCAACCACAGGGATAGTGGCTACACCTTC
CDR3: CAINHRDSGYTF

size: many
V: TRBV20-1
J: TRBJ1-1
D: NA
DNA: TGCAGTGCGTACATGAACACTGAAGCTTTCTTT
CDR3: CSAYMNTEAFF

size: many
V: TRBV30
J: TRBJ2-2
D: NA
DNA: TGTGCCTGGCTTAGCGACGGTGGTGGGCTGTTTTTT
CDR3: CAWLSDGGGLFF

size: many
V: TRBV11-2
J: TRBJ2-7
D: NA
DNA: TGTGCCAGCAGCCCCAAGGCGGCTCTAGGCCGAGCAAGTGTCTACGAGCAGTACTTC
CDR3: CASSPKAALGRASVYEQYF

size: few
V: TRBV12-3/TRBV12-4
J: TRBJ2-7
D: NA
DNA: TGTGCCAGCAGTTTAGAAGCGGACGAGCAGTACTTC
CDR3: CASSLEADEQYF

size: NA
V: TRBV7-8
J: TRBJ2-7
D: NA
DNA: TGTGCCAGCAGCTTAAAAAACAGCTACTCCTACGAGCAGTACTTC
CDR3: CASSLKNSYSYEQYF

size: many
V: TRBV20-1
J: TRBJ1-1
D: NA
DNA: TGCAGTGGGCGAGGGGCGTCGGGGACTGAAGCTTTCTTT
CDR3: CSGRGASGTEAFF

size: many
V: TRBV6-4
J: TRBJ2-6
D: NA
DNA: TGTGCCAGCGGGGAGGCGGGGGCCAACGTCCTGACTTTC
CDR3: CASGEAGANVLTF

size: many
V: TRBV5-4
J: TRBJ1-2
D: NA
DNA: TGTGCCAGCAGCTTGGTTGGCAGCTCCTTAGGAGGCTACACCTTC
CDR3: CASSLVGSSLGGYTF

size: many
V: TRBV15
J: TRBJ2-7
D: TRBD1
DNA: TGTGCCACCAGCAGACAGGGGGACGAGCAGTACTTC
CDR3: CATSRQGDEQYF

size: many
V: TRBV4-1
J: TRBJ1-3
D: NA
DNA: TGCGCCAGCAGCCAAGATCGAAGCTCTGGAAACACCATATATTTT
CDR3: CASSQDRSSGNTIYF

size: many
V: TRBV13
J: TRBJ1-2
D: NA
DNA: TGTGCCAGCAGCCCCGGGACAACTAACTATGGCTACACCTTC
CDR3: CASSPGTTNYGYTF

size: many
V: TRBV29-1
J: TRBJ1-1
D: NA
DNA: TGCAGCGTTGTTTGGGGCGCATCTGCTTTCTTT
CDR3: CSVVWGASAFF

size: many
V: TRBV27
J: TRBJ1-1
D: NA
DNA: TGTGCCAGCCCTCGTAGGGTTGCTGAAGCTTTCTTT
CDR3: CASPRRVAEAFF

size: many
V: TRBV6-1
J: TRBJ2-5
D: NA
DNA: TGTGCCAGCAACCTCAGAGGGACCCAAGAGACCCAGTACTTC
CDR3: CASNLRGTQETQYF

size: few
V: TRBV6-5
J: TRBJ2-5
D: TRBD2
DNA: TGTGCCAGCAGTTACCGATCGGTGGCGGGGGGAGGGACCCAGTACTTC
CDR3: CASSYRSVAGGGTQYF

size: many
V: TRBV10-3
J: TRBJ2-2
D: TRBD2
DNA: TGTGCCATCAGTGAGTCGATGTTTGTGACTAGCGGGACCGGGGAGCTGTTTTTT
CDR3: CAISESMFVTSGTGELFF

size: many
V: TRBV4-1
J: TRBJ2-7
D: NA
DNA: TGCGCCAGCAGCCAGGGACAAATCCTCGGCTACGAGCAGTACTTC
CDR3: CASSQGQILGYEQYF

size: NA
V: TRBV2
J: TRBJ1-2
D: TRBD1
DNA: TGTGCCAGCAGAGGGACAGAGGGCTACACCTTC
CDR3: CASRGTEGYTF

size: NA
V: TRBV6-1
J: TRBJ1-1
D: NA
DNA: TGTGCCAGCCGCACCCGATCGTTGAACACTGAAGCTTTCTTT
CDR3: CASRTRSLNTEAFF

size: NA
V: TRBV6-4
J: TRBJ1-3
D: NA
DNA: TGTGCCAGCAGTGACCCGCGTAGGGGCTCTGGAAACACCATATATTTT
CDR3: CASSDPRRGSGNTIYF

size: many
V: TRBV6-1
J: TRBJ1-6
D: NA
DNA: TGTGCCAGCAGTGAGGGGGGCAGGGGTGGTTCACCCCTCCACTTT
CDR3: CASSEGGRGGSPLHF

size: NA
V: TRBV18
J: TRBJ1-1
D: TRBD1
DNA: TGTGCCAGCTCACTATCCGGGACAGGGAACACTGGAGCTTTCTTT
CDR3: CASSLSGTGNTGAFF

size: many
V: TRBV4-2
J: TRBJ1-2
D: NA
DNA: TGTGCCAGCAGCCATCTGGGGGGTAACTATGGCTACACCTTC
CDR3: CASSHLGGNYGYTF

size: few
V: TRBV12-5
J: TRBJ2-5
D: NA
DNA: TGTGCTAGTACGAGGGGGGGTGGGGAGACCCAGTACTTC
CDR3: CASTRGGGETQYF

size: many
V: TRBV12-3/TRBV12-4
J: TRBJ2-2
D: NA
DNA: TGTGCCAGCAGTTACTCTCTCGGAGGCCCGAACACCGGGGAGCTGTTTTTT
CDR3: CASSYSLGGPNTGELFF

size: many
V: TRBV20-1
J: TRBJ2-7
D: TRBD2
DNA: TGCAGTGTGGGAGGGGTCGAGCAGTACTTC
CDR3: CSVGGVEQYF

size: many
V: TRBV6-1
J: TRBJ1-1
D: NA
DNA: TGTGCCAGCAGTGAAGGACGGATGAACACTGAAGCTTTCTTT
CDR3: CASSEGRMNTEAFF

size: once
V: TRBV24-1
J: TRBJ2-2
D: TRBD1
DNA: TGTGCCACCAGACCGGGACAGTTGAACACCGGGGAGCTGTTTTTT
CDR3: CATRPGQLNTGELFF

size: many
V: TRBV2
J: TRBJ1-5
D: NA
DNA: TGTGCCAGCAGGATAGAAATTAATCAGCCCCAGCATTTT
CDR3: CASRIEINQPQHF

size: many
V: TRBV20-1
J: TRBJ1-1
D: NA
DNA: TGCAGTGCTAGATTGTTGAACACTGAAGCTTTCTTT
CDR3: CSARLLNTEAFF

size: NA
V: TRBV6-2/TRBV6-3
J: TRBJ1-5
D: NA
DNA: TGTGCCAGCAGTTACCCCGACACCCTTCAGCCCCAGCATTTT
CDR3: CASSYPDTLQPQHF

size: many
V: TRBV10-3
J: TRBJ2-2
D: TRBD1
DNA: TGTGCCACCCGACAGGGTATTAACACCGGGGAGCTGTTTTTT
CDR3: CATRQGINTGELFF

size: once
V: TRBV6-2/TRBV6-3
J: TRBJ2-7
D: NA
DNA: TGTGCCAGCTTCATTACGCGGGACAAGGCCCTAAGGGGGATCTACGAGCAGTACTTC
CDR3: CASFITRDKALRGIYEQYF

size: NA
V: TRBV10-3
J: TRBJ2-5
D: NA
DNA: TGTGCCATCAGTGAGTTATCAGAGACCCAGTACTTC
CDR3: CAISELSETQYF

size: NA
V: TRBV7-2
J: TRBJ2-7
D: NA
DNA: TGTGCCAGCAGCTCTTCACAGGGCGCCTACGAGCAGTACTTC
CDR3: CASSSSQGAYEQYF

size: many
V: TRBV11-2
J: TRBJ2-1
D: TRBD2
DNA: TGTGCCAGCAGCTTAGGTCGGGGCGCTAGCGGAACCTACAATGAGCAGTTCTTC
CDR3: CASSLGRGASGTYNEQFF

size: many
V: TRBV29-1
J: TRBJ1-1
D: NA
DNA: TGCAGCGTTGGGACCCCGAACACTGAAGCTTTCTTT
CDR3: CSVGTPNTEAFF

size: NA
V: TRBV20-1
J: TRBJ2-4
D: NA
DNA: TGCAGTGCCCAGGGGGGGGGGTCCAGGGAATCCAAAAACATTCAGTACTTC
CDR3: CSAQGGGSRESKNIQYF

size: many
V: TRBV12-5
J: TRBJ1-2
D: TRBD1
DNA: TGTGCTAGTGGTTGGGGGACAGGGAGTGGCTACACCTTC
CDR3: CASGWGTGSGYTF

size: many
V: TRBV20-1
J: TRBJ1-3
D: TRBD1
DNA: TGCAGTGCTCCCCCTCCCCCCGGACAGGACCTTGGAAACACCATATATTTT
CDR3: CSAPPPPGQDLGNTIYF

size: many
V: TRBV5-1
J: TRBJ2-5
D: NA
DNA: TGTGCCAGCAGCTTAGCGGAGACCCAGTACTTC
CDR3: CASSLAETQYF

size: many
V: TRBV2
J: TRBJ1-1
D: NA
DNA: TGTGCCAGCGGTCGGCTGGGGGGGGCTGAAGCTTTCTTT
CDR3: CASGRLGGAEAFF

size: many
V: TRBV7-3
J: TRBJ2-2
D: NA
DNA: TGTGCCAGCAGCCCCGGAGTCGCGAACACCGGGGAGCTGTTTTTT
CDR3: CASSPGVANTGELFF

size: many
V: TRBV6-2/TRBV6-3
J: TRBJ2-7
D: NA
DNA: TGTGCCAGCAGTTACTCGAACAGGGCGCTGGAGAGTAACGAGCAGTACTTC
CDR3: CASSYSNRALESNEQYF

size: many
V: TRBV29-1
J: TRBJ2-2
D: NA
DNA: TGCAGCGGTAAACCCAGGGGCCGCTCTAGGGGCGGGGAGCTGTTTTTT
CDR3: CSGKPRGRSRGGELFF

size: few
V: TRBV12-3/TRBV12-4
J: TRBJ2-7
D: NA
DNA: TGTGCCAGCAGTTTGGACGACGGATACGAGCAGTACTTC
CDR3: CASSLDDGYEQYF

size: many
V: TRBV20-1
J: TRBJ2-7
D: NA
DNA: TGCAGCGGCTTGACAGGCTACGAGCAGTACTTC
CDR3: CSGLTGYEQYF

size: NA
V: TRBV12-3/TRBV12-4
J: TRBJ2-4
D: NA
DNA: TGTGCCAGCAGTTACTTTTGGGGAGGGGGTAGGGACATTCAGTACTTC
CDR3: CASSYFWGGGRDIQYF